The next 16 T cell receptor beta chains were all read from a single sample in a study of T-cell reconstitution after alpha-beta-depleted transplantation in children. The library targeted TCRbeta and was prepared with unique molecular identifiers. MiXCR, run by TCRdb on the PCR reads, gives a single entry per CDR3 protein. The table lists hundreds of thousands of distinct CDR3 sequences, 16% of them singletons, with 0.9% to 1.2% in the top ten. This material consisted of PBMCs from the stem cell graft donor, taken from the stem cell graft. Receptors were obtained from a human donor who donated a stem cell graft to a child with acute myeloid leukemia.

The chain links TRBV4-3 to TRBJ2-1; maybe TRBD1 (6 bases). This CDR3 region has 16 residues. Between the trimmed V and J ends, which lost 0 bases and 3 bases, there was a span of 12 bases. Looked up from germline, CDR1 is LGHNA and CDR2 is YSLEER. CDR3 DNA sequence: TGCGCCAGCAGCCAAGATGCGGACAGCCTCTACAATGAGCAGTTCTTC. Protein product: CASSQDADSLYNEQFF.

There are many counts of this clonotype. The rearrangement joins TRBV6-5 to TRBJ2-2, with TRBD1 identical over 12 bases. With V trimmed by 4 bases and J by 6 bases, 3 bases remained unmatched. Per germline, CDR1 MNHEY and CDR2 SVGAGI. The CDR3 extends over 15 amino acids. The CDR3 protein is CASSSRDRGPGELFF. The DNA for the CDR3 is TGTGCCAGCAGTTCTCGGGACAGGGGGCCCGGGGAGCTGTTTTTT.

This clonotype was counted at least ten times. V gene TRBV20-1 combines with J gene TRBJ1-2; TRBD1 might be the D (6 bases). Between the trimmed V and J ends, which lost 0 bases and 2 bases, there was a span of 13 bases. Looked up from germline, CDR1 is DFQATT and CDR2 is SNEGSKA (reference sequence). The CDR3 is made up of 15 amino acids. This chain's CDR3 is CSARDEAGENYGYTF. DNA for the CDR3: TGCAGTGCTAGAGATGAGGCAGGGGAAAACTATGGCTACACCTTC.

This clonotype was recorded many times. The chain employs TRBV29-1 and TRBJ1-2; weak D call: TRBD1 (6 bases). This CDR3 has 14 residues. V was trimmed by 0 bases and J by 7 bases, leaving 15 bases between them. CDR1 is SQVTM and CDR2 is ANQGSEA in the germline V gene. The CDR3 here is CSVEERGGTSGYTF. In DNA, the CDR3 is TGCAGCGTTGAAGAGCGGGGCGGGACAAGTGGCTACACCTTC.

This clonotype occurred many times. The chain links TRBV25-1 to TRBJ2-2; D possibly uses TRBD1 or TRBD2 (5 bases each). CDR1 is MGHDK, CDR2 SYGVNS, per germline. Trimming left V 7 bases short and J 3 bases short, with 12 bases between. There are 14 residues in the CDR3. The CDR3: CASTGTDYTGELFF. The CDR3 region has the DNA TGTGCCAGCACCGGGACGGACTACACCGGGGAGCTGTTTTTT.

This clonotype was counted a few times. The chain employs TRBV7-2 and TRBJ2-7, with a weak D call TRBD2 (6 bases). Trimming removed 1 base from V and 6 bases from J, with 16 bases in between. Germline CDR1 SGHTA, CDR2 FQGNSA. The CDR3 length is 15 residues. CDR3 protein: CASSLEGGRRSEQYF. Here the CDR3 DNA reads TGTGCCAGCAGCTTAGAAGGAGGGCGGAGGAGCGAGCAGTACTTC.

V and J are TRBV20-1 and TRBJ2-3; perhaps D is TRBD1 or TRBD2 (6 bases each). The CDR3 consists of 16 residues. V was cut by 1 base and J by 2 bases, with 16 bases left in between. Germline values: CDR1 DFQATT, CDR2 SNEGSKA (reference sequence). CDR3 DNA sequence: TGCAGTGCTAGAGGAGGGGGGATTCGGGTCACAGATACGCAGTATTTT. Amino acids: CSARGGGIRVTDTQYF.

This clonotype was detected many times. The genes are TRBV29-1 and TRBJ2-2, with unresolved D. This CDR3 spans 14 amino acids. Germline values: CDR1 SQVTM, CDR2 ANQGSEA. V lost 4 bases to trimming and J lost 0 bases, with 9 bases between them. CDR3 bases: TGCAGCGTTGCGTTCCCAGCGAACACCGGGGAGCTGTTTTTT. It is translated as CSVAFPANTGELFF.

A few counts support this clonotype. The gene calls are TRBV13 and TRBJ2-2; 10 bases agree with TRBD1. Germline trimming cut 5 bases from V and 0 bases from J; bases unmatched to any gene: 24. CDR1 and CDR2 from the germline V gene are PRHDT and FYEKMQ (reference sequence). CDR3 length: 23 amino acids. CDR3 loop: CASSPETGGSAKPRNANTGELFF. DNA for the CDR3: TGTGCCAGCAGCCCGGAGACAGGGGGCTCCGCCAAACCTAGAAACGCGAACACCGGGGAGCTGTTTTTT.

This clonotype was counted ten times or more. The chain couples TRBV20-1 to TRBJ2-7, with unresolved D. V shed 1 base and J shed 5 bases, with 18 bases lying between them. This CDR3 is built from 15 residues. In germline, CDR1 is DFQATT, CDR2 SNEGSKA (reference sequence). In DNA form, the CDR3 reads TGCAGTGCTAGAGGGTACTACTCCCTCCCGGACGAGCAGTACGTC. Its translation: CSARGYYSLPDEQYV.

This clonotype has only a few counts. The chain uses TRBV10-2 and TRBJ2-1; tentative D call: TRBD1 (5 bases). Per the germline V gene, CDR1 is WSHSY and CDR2 is SAAADI. The CDR3 contains 14 residues. V lost 7 bases and J lost 4, with 14 bases in between. In nucleotides, the CDR3 is TGCGCCAGCATGGGGCAGTACGAGTACAATGAGCAGTTCTTC. Its translation is CASMGQYEYNEQFF.

The genes are TRBV20-1 and TRBJ1-1; no firm D call. The CDR3 covers 14 residues. Germline V gene data show CDR1 as DFQATT and CDR2 as SNEGSKA (reference sequence). V lost 1 base to trimming and J lost 1 base, with 10 bases between them. CDR3 nucleotide sequence: TGCAGTGCTAGAGTTCTGACTTCGAACACTGAAGCTTTCTTT. Its protein is CSARVLTSNTEAFF.

Notes on this clonotype: Its ends do not fully match the called genes, so a read error is possible. This chain links TRBV19 with TRBJ1-1, with D hard to call. CDR3 length: 16 residues. The germline gives CDR1 LNHDA, CDR2 SQIVND (reference sequence). CDR3 in DNA: TGTGCCAGTGGTATTCCCGGATCCGCAGGGAACACTGAAGCTTTCTTT. Its translation is CASGIPGSAGNTEAFF. The full variable domain, with the rest looked up from reference TRBV19 and TRBJ1-1, is DGGITQSPKYLFRKEGQNVTLSCEQNLNHDAMYWYRQDPGQGLRLIYYSQIVNDFQKGDIAEGYSVSREKKESFPLTVTSAQKNPTAFYLCASGIPGSAGNTEAFFGQGTRLTVV.

In this sample, this clonotype turned up many times. The V and J genes are TRBV20-1 and TRBJ2-6; 10 nucleotides line up with TRBD2. The CDR3 contains 16 residues. Germline CDR1 reads DFQATT; CDR2 reads SNEGSKA (reference sequence). With V trimmed by 6 bases and J by 4 bases, 9 bases remained unmatched. As DNA, the CDR3 is TGCAGTGCCGAGGAAGCGGGGGGGCAAGGGGCCAACGTCCTGACTTTC. Translation: CSAEEAGGQGANVLTF.

This clonotype appeared many times. The junction departs from the called germline gene at one end, perhaps through a read error. The CDR3 DNA reads TGTGCCAGCAGTTACTCGGGCGGATCCAGGGGGAGGTTT. This translates into CASSYSGGSRGRF. The rearrangement uses TRBV6-2 or TRBV6-3 and TRBJ1-1; 7 nucleotides agree with TRBD1. This CDR3 comprises 13 residues. CDR1 is MNHEY and CDR2 is SVGEGT in the germline V gene.

This clonotype was observed many times. This chain joins TRBV15 and TRBJ2-1; 11 nucleotides line up with TRBD2. V lost 3 bases to trimming and J lost 4 bases; unmatched junction nucleotides: 8. Germline values: CDR1 LNHNV, CDR2 YYDKDF (reference sequence). The CDR3 consists of 17 residues. The CDR3 sequence is CATSSDLGLADYNEQFF. In DNA, the CDR3 is TGTGCCACCAGCAGCGATCTGGGACTAGCGGATTACAATGAGCAGTTCTTC. Full variable domain (remainder filled in from reference TRBV15 and TRBJ2-1): DAMVIQNPRYQVTQFGKPVTLSCSQTLNHNVMYWYQQKSSQAPKLLFHYYDKDFNNEADTPDNFQSRRPNTSFCFLDIRSPGLGDTAMYLCATSSDLGLADYNEQFFGPGTRLTVL.